Below are 10 T cell receptor beta chains sequenced from a single sample in a study of regulatory T cells in long-lasting Graves disease (dated by TCRdb to about 2021). Interpreted using the paper, the time point label stands for: newly diagnosed GD, antithyroid drugs for less than 3 months. For both TCR sequencing and RNA sequencing, RNA was extracted from PBMCs in TRIzol. The library was built by means of multiplex PCR. The listed sequencing device is Illumina HiSeq 4000. To build TCR beta libraries, CDR3 regions were amplified by Arm-PCR using iRepertoire HTBI primers. TCRdb applied fastp at Q25 and MiXCR to the public reads, then kept only in-frame beta chains. Each entry is one CDR3 protein sequence, shown with its most common DNA and genes. Recorded for this sample are over 450,000 distinct CDR3 sequences; more than 10% of them occurred a single time. In total, the top ten clones hold approximately 9% of the sample.

These data were also filed under a second study, of T cells in Graves' hyperthyroidism and ophthalmopathy.

Sequenced material: peripheral blood mononuclear cells (PBMCs), taken at new diagnosis, from a patient treated with antithyroid drugs. Receptors were obtained from a woman in her 30s with Graves disease. Donor details come from another sample of the same person, matched by shared clones.

The chain uses TRBV30 and TRBJ2-1; 7 nucleotides agree with TRBD2. V trimming: 0 bases; J trimming: 6 bases; junction bases outside the gene matches: 5. The CDR3 spans 14 residues. From germline, CDR1 is GTSNPN and CDR2 SVGIG (reference sequence). CDR3 nucleotides: TGTGCCTGGAGTGTAGAGGGGACTACCAATGAGCAGTTCTTC. Protein product: CAWSVEGTTNEQFF.

In its sample, this clonotype was seen many times. The chain couples TRBV7-9 to TRBJ1-1; unclear D gene. CDR1 is SEHNR, CDR2 FQNEAQ, per germline (reference sequence). V lost 2 bases and J lost 8, with 12 bases in between. The CDR3 loop spans 13 amino acids. The CDR3 protein is CASSLFGATEAFF. CDR3 DNA: TGTGCCAGCAGCTTATTCGGCGCCACGGAAGCTTTCTTT.

This clonotype was recorded at least ten times. The chain joins TRBV15 to TRBJ1-2; D is uncertain. Germline loops: CDR1 LNHNV, CDR2 YYDKDF (reference sequence). The germline V and J ends were trimmed by 1 base and 4 bases, with 16 bases remaining between them. The CDR3 runs 16 residues. As DNA, the CDR3 is TGTGCCACCAGCAGAGGACGGGCGCGGTACACCTATGGCTACACCTTC. Translating it yields CATSRGRARYTYGYTF.

Ten or more counts support this clonotype. V usage is TRBV29-1 and J usage is TRBJ1-1; D remains ambiguous. Germline CDR1 is SQVTM and CDR2 is ANQGSEA. V lost 0 bases to trimming and J lost 5 bases, with 4 bases between them. This CDR3 comprises 11 residues. As DNA, the CDR3 is TGCAGCGTTGAAGATAGAACTGAAGCTTTCTTT. Residues: CSVEDRTEAFF.

This clonotype appeared a few times. The V and J genes are TRBV29-1 and TRBJ2-5, with TRBD2 as a possible D gene (9 bases). This CDR3 has 15 residues. The germline gives CDR1 SQVTM, CDR2 ANQGSEA. V dropped 4 bases and J dropped 7 bases, with 22 bases sitting between them. The CDR3 nucleotides read TGCAGCGTTGCAGGGGGCAGACTAGCGGAGGGGACCCAGTACTTC. This gives the protein CSVAGGRLAEGTQYF.

This clonotype appeared many times. The chain is built from TRBV27 and TRBJ2-2; the D gene is possibly TRBD2 (5 bases). In germline, CDR1 is MNHEY, CDR2 SMNVEV (reference sequence). The CDR3 contains 16 residues. V lost 5 bases and J lost 1, with 14 bases in between. The CDR3 region is CASSPTGRGNTGELFF. The CDR3 DNA reads as TGTGCCAGCAGTCCAACTGGGAGAGGGAACACCGGGGAGCTGTTTTTT.

J is TRBJ2-7 and V is TRBV20-1, with 7 bases lining up with TRBD1. The CDR3 is 12 amino acids. The germline V gene has CDR1 DFQATT and CDR2 SNEGSKA (reference sequence). V dropped 1 base and J dropped 4; count of bases not matched to a gene: 1. The CDR3, as DNA: TGCAGTGCTAGAGTCAGGGGGTACGAGCAGTACTTC. Translation: CSARVRGYEQYF.

This clonotype has at least ten counts. V gene TRBV29-1 combines with J gene TRBJ1-1; the D gene is possibly TRBD1 (5 bases). The V gene's germline CDR1 is SQVTM and CDR2 ANQGSEA. Trimming pared 4 bases from V and 3 bases from J, leaving 9 bases between. The CDR3 spans 12 residues. The CDR3 DNA reads TGCAGCGTTGCAGGAGGGGACACTGAAGCTTTCTTT. It translates to CSVAGGDTEAFF.

This clonotype appeared a few times. The V gene is TRBV20-1, the J gene TRBJ2-1, with D unclear. The CDR3 totals 15 residues. Germline V CDR1 and CDR2: DFQATT, SNEGSKA (reference sequence). Trimming took 6 bases from V and 2 from J, leaving 17 bases between them. This chain's CDR3 is CSARAPSPTYNEQFF. The CDR3 DNA reads as TGCAGTGCCCGAGCACCGAGCCCAACCTACAATGAGCAGTTCTTC.

This clonotype was recorded at least ten times. The chain couples TRBV3-1 to TRBJ1-4, with D perhaps matching TRBD1 (6 bases). V dropped 0 bases and J dropped 8 bases, with 13 bases sitting between them. CDR1 is LGHDT, CDR2 YNNKEL, per germline (reference sequence). The CDR3 has 15 amino acids. CDR3 coding DNA: TGTGCCAGCAGCCAAGAAGGGGGGGCCAGAGAAAAACTGTTTTTT. Protein product: CASSQEGGAREKLFF.